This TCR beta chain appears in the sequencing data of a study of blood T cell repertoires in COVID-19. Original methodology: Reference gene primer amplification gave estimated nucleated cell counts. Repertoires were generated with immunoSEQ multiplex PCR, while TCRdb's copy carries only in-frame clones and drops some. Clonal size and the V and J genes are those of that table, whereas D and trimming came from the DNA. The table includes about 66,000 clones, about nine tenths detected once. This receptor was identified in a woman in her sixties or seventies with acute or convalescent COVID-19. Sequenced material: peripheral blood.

The CDR3 region is CASSRQLSNTEAFF. Here the CDR3 DNA reads TGTGCCAGCAGCCGACAGCTTTCGAACACTGAAGCTTTCTTT. The chain couples TRBV6-2 or TRBV6-3 to TRBJ1-1; maybe TRBD1 (5 bases). Trimming shortened V by 6 bases and J by 1 base, and 12 bases separated the two germline ends. Germline CDR1 reads MNHEY; CDR2 reads SVGEGT. The CDR3 has 14 residues.